Following are 5 T cell receptor beta chains from one sample sequenced in a study of early T cells in non-severe SARS-CoV-2 infection. MiXCR, applied by TCRdb to the 5' RACE reads, yields one record per CDR3 protein. The table shows about 66,000 distinct CDR3 sequences, with around 14% occurring only once. Sequenced: whole blood. The receptors stem from an adult who was a healthcare worker with PCR-confirmed SARS-CoV-2 infection or an uninfected control (not recorded which).

In its sample, this clonotype was seen many times. This rearrangement joins TRBV20-1 to TRBJ1-4, with unresolved D. Trimming stripped 6 bases from V and 3 bases from J, with 8 bases between. This CDR3 is built from 12 residues. Germline V gene sequence: CDR1 DFQATT, CDR2 SNEGSKA (reference sequence). CDR3 bases: TGCAGTGCAAACCGACCTAATGAAAAACTGTTTTTT. Its protein product is CSANRPNEKLFF.

This clonotype showed up many times. The chain carries TRBV24-1 and TRBJ1-1; D is perhaps TRBD1 (5 bases). Germline CDR1 reads KGHDR; CDR2 reads SFDVKD. This CDR3 has 13 residues. Trimming took off 7 bases at V and 2 bases at J, with 10 bases between the two ends. The CDR3 DNA sequence: TGTGCCACCAGCTCAGGACAAAACACTGAAGCTTTCTTT. Protein: CATSSGQNTEAFF.

This clonotype was found many times. This chain connects TRBV20-1 to TRBJ2-7, with 8 bases fitting TRBD2. With V trimmed by 5 bases and J by 0 bases, 9 bases remained unmatched. Germline V CDR1 and CDR2: DFQATT, SNEGSKA (reference sequence). The CDR3 contains 15 residues. CDR3 sequence (DNA): TGCAGTGCTCAGTCTTTAGCGGGACGCTCCTACGAGCAGTACTTC. Protein sequence: CSAQSLAGRSYEQYF.

This clonotype was seen repeatedly, ten times or more. The CDR3 reads CASMAPGSYEQYF. Here the CDR3 DNA reads TGTGCCAGCATGGCCCCGGGCTCCTACGAGCAGTACTTC. The chain has TRBV28 and TRBJ2-7; D not certain. From germline, CDR1 is MDHEN and CDR2 SYDVKM. V shed 7 bases and J shed 0 bases, with 10 bases lying between them. The CDR3 extends over 13 amino acids.

The genes are TRBV5-4 and TRBJ2-1; D perhaps matches TRBD2 (5 bases). Germline CDR1 and CDR2: SGHNT and YYREEE (reference sequence). The CDR3 has 15 amino acids. The germline V and J ends were trimmed by 4 bases and 5 bases, with 16 bases remaining between them. Here the CDR3 DNA reads TGTGCCAGCAGCCGGGGTCAACCGACCAACAATGAGCAGTTCTTC. This translates into CASSRGQPTNNEQFF.